In this sample, the clone carrying this T cell receptor beta chain turned up once. Antigen unknown. The data were taken from a study of radiation and T cells in renal cell carcinoma. Whole-study results and caveats: Top tumor clonotypes rose in blood 2 weeks post-radiation, then contracted. Sampling covered only 0.95 to 1 g of each tumor. In nephrectomy-only tumors, top 100 clonotypes averaged about 45%, versus around 50% irradiated.

The treatment was: 15 Gy SBRT to primary tumor, nephrectomy 4 weeks later. Profiling relied on immunoSEQ multiplex PCR, and the TCRdb table lists in-frame clones only, not all of them. The sample contains roughly 20,000 clones, roughly 64% of which appear only once. CDR1 and CDR2 (germline): SEHNR, FQNEAQ (reference sequence). This CDR3 spans 14 amino acids. The trim removed 4 bases at V and 2 bases at J, leaving 4 bases unmatched. This receptor was identified in a woman aged 70-85 years with renal cell carcinoma. The input for sequencing was tumor tissue, taken from a patient whose treatment included radiotherapy and nephrectomy. The chain combines TRBV7-9 with TRBJ2-7, with 8 positions matching TRBD1. The CDR3 nucleotides are TGTGCCAGCAGCTGGACAGGGTTTCCCTACGAGCAGTACTTC. It is translated as CASSWTGFPYEQYF.